This T cell receptor (beta chain) was retrieved from a study of naive and memory T cell subsets. CMV status came from CD4+ IFNgamma after overnight CMV lysate stimulation. Overall study results and limits: Possibly reflecting memory cells re-expressing CD45RA, a few larger clonotypes occurred in naive repertoires, especially CD8. Over 95% of naive TCR sequences appeared only once after error correction, unlike memory subsets. Gini index rose across naive, CM, EM and EMRA in CD4 and CD8.

This clonotype has only a few counts. Its antigen is not identified. An equimolar mix of two oligonucleotides served as the beta constant-region primer for TRBC1 and TRBC2. The ligated cDNA underwent four PCR rounds using SP2 and nested alpha and beta constant-region primers. The cDNA 3' end received a ligated single-stranded oligonucleotide carrying the SP2 primer and a 12-nucleotide UMI. TCRdb redid the calling of the UMI-ligation and nested PCR reads with MiXCR, one entry per CDR3 protein. The profile shows 98,000 or so distinct CDR3 sequences, around 15% of them singletons. Trimming pared 6 bases from V and 7 bases from J, leaving 15 bases between. Germline CDR1 MNHEY, CDR2 SVGEGT. This CDR3 has 14 amino acids.

The chain has TRBV6-2 or TRBV6-3 and TRBJ2-2; possibly TRBD1 or TRBD2 for D (6 bases each). The receptor was isolated from a human donor in good health. Sequenced input: naive CD8+ T cells from blood. The CDR3 loop is CASSPWGAFGELFF. The DNA for the CDR3 is TGTGCCAGCAGCCCATGGGGGGCCTTCGGGGAGCTGTTTTTT.